One and the same sample provided the 10 T cell receptor beta chains below, sequenced in a study of blood T cell repertoires in COVID-19. Libraries were prepared by immunoSEQ multiplex PCR; TCRdb keeps only in-frame clonotypes and omits some of them. Seen here are fewer than 110,000 clones, approximately 84% observed once, and the top ten hold less than 5%. What was sequenced was peripheral blood. Receptor source: a human donor in a cohort sampled during active COVID-19.

With respect to this clone: Other DNA sequences in the same sample also yield this CDR3. The chain combines TRBV4-1 with TRBJ1-1; 7 nucleotides align to TRBD1. V was clipped by 3 bases and J by 5 bases; unmatched bases: 6. The CDR3 runs to 14 residues. Germline V CDR1 and CDR2: MGHRA, YSYEKL. The CDR3 coding sequence is TGCGCCAGCAGCCAGACAGGGTTCGGGACTGAAGCTTTCTTT. It codes for CASSQTGFGTEAFF.

The chain recombines TRBV24-1 with TRBJ2-1, with 10 bases fitting TRBD2. The CDR3 spans 16 residues. Germline V gives CDR1 KGHDR, CDR2 SFDVKD. Trimming removed 5 bases from V and 4 bases from J; junction bases left unmatched: 7. The CDR3 here is CATSVSLAGVYNEQFF. The CDR3 nucleotides are TGTGCCACCAGTGTTTCGCTAGCGGGAGTGTACAATGAGCAGTTCTTC.

The V and J genes are TRBV28 and TRBJ1-1, with D possibly TRBD1 on 6 matching bases. This CDR3 contains 13 residues. V was shortened by 4 bases and J by 5 bases, with 11 bases between the two germline ends. Germline V gene lookup returns CDR1 MDHEN and CDR2 SYDVKM. Here the CDR3 DNA reads TGTGCCAGCAGTTCCGTTACAGGGACTGAAGCTTTCTTT. Protein sequence: CASSSVTGTEAFF.

The rearrangement links TRBV18 to TRBJ2-7; a weak D match, TRBD1 (6 bases). This CDR3 contains 14 residues. Germline CDR1 is KGHSH and CDR2 is LQKENI. Deletions cut 1 base from V and 5 bases from J, with 12 bases between. The CDR3 coding sequence is TGTGCCAGCTCACCACAGGCCAGGGGCCACGAGCAGTACGTC. Translation: CASSPQARGHEQYV.

The genes are TRBV18 and TRBJ2-5; D perhaps matches TRBD1 (6 bases). The V end was cut by 1 base, the J end by 4 bases, with 13 bases between. Germline-derived CDR1 and CDR2 are KGHSH and LQKENI. The CDR3 extends over 15 amino acids. CDR3 nucleotides: TGTGCCAGCTCACCACAGCAGGACAGTGGAGAGACCCAGTACTTC. It specifies CASSPQQDSGETQYF.

The chain joins TRBV28 to TRBJ2-1, with 8 bases identical to TRBD1. The CDR3 is 15 residues long. After removal of 7 bases from V and 4 bases from J, the junction contained 9 bases not matched to a gene. Germline V gene sequence: CDR1 MDHEN, CDR2 SYDVKM. The CDR3 loop reads CASNPPGQAYNEQFF. For the CDR3, the DNA is TGTGCCAGCAACCCCCCGGGACAGGCGTACAATGAGCAGTTCTTC.

The chain combines TRBV19 with TRBJ1-3; D is possibly TRBD1 (5 bases). The CDR3 length is 15 residues. V lost 6 bases to trimming and J lost 0 bases, with 12 bases between them. Looked up from germline, CDR1 is LNHDA and CDR2 is SQIVND (reference sequence). The DNA of the CDR3 is TGTGCCAGTAGAAATACAGGCGCCTCTGGAAACACCATATATTTT. Its translation is CASRNTGASGNTIYF.

The rearrangement joins TRBV7-2 to TRBJ1-1; D is unresolved. Per germline, CDR1 SGHTA and CDR2 FQGNSA. Trimming stripped 5 bases from V and 6 bases from J, with 19 bases between. The CDR3 sequence is 15 residues long. The CDR3 here is CASSHWEAWRAEAFF. The CDR3 DNA follows: TGTGCCAGCAGCCATTGGGAGGCTTGGCGGGCTGAAGCTTTCTTT.

The chain links TRBV5-1 to TRBJ2-1; 9 nucleotides match TRBD2. CDR3 size: 18 residues. Germline V gives CDR1 SGHRS, CDR2 YFSETQ. The junction had 16 bases not matched to a gene; V was cut back by 0 bases and J by 9 bases. DNA of the CDR3: TGCGCCAGCAGCTTGGTTGCTTCAGCGGGAGGATATGTTGGTGAGCAGTTCTTC. Translating gives CASSLVASAGGYVGEQFF. Using reference TRBV5-1 and TRBJ2-1 for the parts outside the CDR3, the full variable domain is KAGVTQTPRYLIKTRGQQVTLSCSPISGHRSVSWYQQTPGQGLQFLFEYFSETQRNKGNFPGRFSGRQFSNSRSEMNVSTLELGDSALYLCASSLVASAGGYVGEQFFGPGTRLTVL.

This clone was recorded at least ten times. The J gene is TRBJ1-1, the V gene TRBV19, with D tentatively TRBD1 (5 bases). Trimming took 7 bases from V and 0 from J, leaving 15 bases between them. Germline CDR1 is LNHDA and CDR2 is SQIVND (reference sequence). This CDR3 has 15 amino acids. The CDR3 sequence: CASTQFGGMNTEAFF. DNA for the CDR3: TGTGCCAGTACTCAATTCGGGGGTATGAACACTGAAGCTTTCTTT. The whole variable domain, filled in from reference TRBV19 and TRBJ1-1, reads DGGITQSPKYLFRKEGQNVTLSCEQNLNHDAMYWYRQDPGQGLRLIYYSQIVNDFQKGDIAEGYSVSREKKESFPLTVTSAQKNPTAFYLCASTQFGGMNTEAFFGQGTRLTVV.